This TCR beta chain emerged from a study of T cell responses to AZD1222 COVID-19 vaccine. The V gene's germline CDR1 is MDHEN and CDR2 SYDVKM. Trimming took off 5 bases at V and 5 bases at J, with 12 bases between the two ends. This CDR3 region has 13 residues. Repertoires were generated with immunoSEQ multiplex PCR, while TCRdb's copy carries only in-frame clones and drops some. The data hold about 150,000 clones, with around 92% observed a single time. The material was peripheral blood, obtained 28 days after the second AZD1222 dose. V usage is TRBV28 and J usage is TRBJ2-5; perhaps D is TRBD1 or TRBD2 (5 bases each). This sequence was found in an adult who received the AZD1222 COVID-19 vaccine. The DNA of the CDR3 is TGTGCCAGCAGTCACCGGGACGGGGAGACCCAGTACTTC. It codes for CASSHRDGETQYF.